Below are 26 T cell receptor beta chains sequenced from a single sample in a study of blood T cell repertoires in COVID-19. The assay was immunoSEQ multiplex PCR, and TCRdb's table has in-frame clones only and misses some. Counted here are over 120,000 clones, over 80% occurring once; the ten biggest clones make up about 11%. The sequencing sample was made of PBMCs or T cells enriched from blood (not recorded which). Receptors were obtained from a man aged 55 to 70 who had recovered from COVID-19.

The chain combines TRBV6-5 with TRBJ1-2, with unresolved D. Per the germline V gene, CDR1 is MNHEY and CDR2 is SVGAGI. V was pared by 1 base and J by 0 bases, with 12 bases between. This CDR3 has 16 residues. The CDR3 DNA is TGTGCCAGCAGTTACTTCAGGAAGAGAGCTAACTATGGCTACACCTTC. Its protein is CASSYFRKRANYGYTF.

The rearrangement uses TRBV7-6 and TRBJ2-7, with a weak D call TRBD1 (5 bases). CDR3 length: 14 amino acids. Germline V gene sequence: CDR1 SGHVS, CDR2 FNYEAQ. Between the trimmed V and J ends, which lost 0 bases and 8 bases, there was a span of 14 bases. The CDR3 reads CASSLAQGYTKQYF. CDR3 nucleotide sequence: TGTGCCAGCAGCTTAGCCCAGGGATATACCAAGCAGTACTTC.

The chain uses TRBV27 and TRBJ2-1, with TRBD2 as a possible D gene (7 bases). The CDR3 covers 15 residues. V shed 4 bases and J shed 6 bases, with 16 bases lying between them. From germline, CDR1 is MNHEY and CDR2 SMNVEV (reference sequence). CDR3 in amino acids: CASSSSGGAGNEQFF. The CDR3 nucleotides read TGTGCCAGCAGTTCCTCGGGGGGCGCGGGCAATGAGCAGTTCTTC.

This sequence joins TRBV28 and TRBJ1-2, with 7 bases that match TRBD1. Germline-derived CDR1 and CDR2 are MDHEN and SYDVKM. The CDR3 extends over 13 amino acids. V lost 4 bases to trimming and J lost 5 bases; unmatched junction nucleotides: 4. CDR3 sequence (DNA): TGTGCCAGCAGTTCGGGGACAGATTATGGCTACACCTTC. Translating it yields CASSSGTDYGYTF.

CDR3 protein: CASSPGTDSTDTQYF. The DNA for the CDR3 is TGTGCCAGCAGCCCCGGGACAGATAGCACAGATACGCAGTATTTT. J is TRBJ2-3 and V is TRBV28, with 7 positions matching TRBD1. The germline V gene has CDR1 MDHEN and CDR2 SYDVKM. V shed 6 bases, J shed 0 bases, and the junction held 6 bases outside the gene matches. The CDR3 has 15 residues.

The V and J genes are TRBV3-1 (or the pseudogene TRBV3-2) and TRBJ2-2, with 8 bases aligning to TRBD1. This CDR3 is built from 17 residues. Germline trimming cut 2 bases from V and 3 bases from J; bases unmatched to any gene: 8. Per germline, CDR1 LGHDT and CDR2 YNNKEL (reference sequence). The CDR3 coding sequence is TGTGCCAGCAGCCAAAAGGCCGGGACAGGAGACACCGGGGAGCTGTTTTTT. It translates to CASSQKAGTGDTGELFF.

The chain has TRBV27 and TRBJ2-1; 12 bases line up with TRBD2. CDR3 size: 17 residues. The germline gives CDR1 MNHEY, CDR2 SMNVEV (reference sequence). J was trimmed by 0 bases and V by 5 bases; bases with no gene match: 5. The CDR3 reads CASSVGLAGRSYNEQFF. The CDR3, as DNA: TGTGCCAGCAGTGTGGGACTAGCGGGCCGCTCCTACAATGAGCAGTTCTTC.

The chain joins TRBV2 to TRBJ2-4; D is unclear. Per the germline V gene, CDR1 is SNHLY and CDR2 is FYNNEI. V gave up 7 bases and J gave up 0 bases, with 13 bases separating them. The CDR3 runs to 15 residues. This chain's CDR3 is CASTEGGLAKNIQYF. In DNA, the CDR3 is TGTGCCAGCACAGAAGGCGGATTAGCCAAAAACATTCAGTACTTC.

The chain has TRBV5-5 and TRBJ1-1; unclear D gene. The V end was cut by 1 base, the J end by 8 bases, with 12 bases between. Looked up from germline, CDR1 is SGHKS and CDR2 is YYEKEE (reference sequence). The CDR3 is 13 residues long. CDR3 DNA sequence: TGTGCCAGCAGCTTGATGTTCACAGACGAAGCTTTCTTT. It encodes CASSLMFTDEAFF.

The chain combines TRBV11-1 with TRBJ2-7; 7 bases match TRBD1. V gave up 3 bases and J gave up 5 bases; unmatched junction bases: 7. The CDR3 covers 14 residues. Germline CDR1 is SGHAT and CDR2 is FQDESV (reference sequence). The CDR3 DNA sequence: TGTGCCAGCAGCTTGGTTGACAGGGCTCACGAGCAGTACTTC. Its protein product is CASSLVDRAHEQYF.

The chain uses TRBV19 and TRBJ2-7, with 9 bases fitting TRBD1. The CDR3 consists of 15 residues. V lost 3 bases to trimming and J lost 3 bases; unmatched junction nucleotides: 6. CDR1 and CDR2 from the germline V gene are LNHDA and SQIVND (reference sequence). The CDR3 protein is CASSMGQGPIYEQYF. In DNA form, the CDR3 reads TGTGCCAGTAGTATGGGACAGGGTCCTATCTACGAGCAGTACTTC.

The genes are TRBV5-1 and TRBJ2-2, with D maybe TRBD1 (5 bases). The ends were cut back, 0 bases at V and 4 bases at J, with 10 bases in the middle. Looked up from germline, CDR1 is SGHRS and CDR2 is YFSETQ. The CDR3 is made up of 15 amino acids. CDR3 protein: CASSLVLRGTGELFF. As DNA, the CDR3 is TGCGCCAGCAGCTTGGTCCTTAGGGGCACCGGGGAGCTGTTTTTT. Together with reference TRBV5-1 and TRBJ2-2, the CDR3 gives the full variable domain: KAGVTQTPRYLIKTRGQQVTLSCSPISGHRSVSWYQQTPGQGLQFLFEYFSETQRNKGNFPGRFSGRQFSNSRSEMNVSTLELGDSALYLCASSLVLRGTGELFFGEGSRLTVL.

J is TRBJ1-6 and V is TRBV5-6; 10 nucleotides match TRBD1. Trimming at V came to 2 bases and at J to 7 bases, leaving 3 bases not matched to a gene. This CDR3 comprises 15 residues. CDR1 SGHDT and CDR2 YYEEEE come from the germline V gene. CDR3 DNA: TGTGCCAGCAGCTTATCGGGACAGGGGAATTCACCCCTCCACTTT. Translated, it gives CASSLSGQGNSPLHF.

This clone was seen once. The CDR3, as DNA: TGCGCCAGCAGCTTCGGTCACTTGAACACTGAAGCTTTCTTT. This encodes CASSFGHLNTEAFF. J is TRBJ1-1 and V is TRBV5-1; D not certain. In germline, CDR1 is SGHRS, CDR2 YFSETQ. This CDR3 is 14 amino acids long. V dropped 2 bases and J dropped 0 bases, with 8 bases sitting between them.

In DNA, the CDR3 is TGTGCCAGCAGCCTTAGCGGGGGGTATTGGGAGCAGTACTTC. Translating it yields CASSLSGGYWEQYF. The rearrangement links TRBV7-8 to TRBJ2-7, with 10 bases fitting TRBD2. The germline CDR1 and CDR2 sequences are SGHVS and FQNEAQ. The CDR3 has 14 residues. V trimming: 5 bases; J trimming: 7 bases; junction bases outside the gene matches: 8.

This clone was observed a single time. The chain couples TRBV15 to TRBJ2-1, with 8 bases lining up with TRBD2. Per germline, CDR1 LNHNV and CDR2 YYDKDF (reference sequence). This CDR3 is built from 16 residues. J lost 0 bases, V lost 5 bases, and 6 bases had no gene match. CDR3 bases: TGTGCCACCAGCTTAAGGAGCGGGAGCTCCTACAATGAGCAGTTCTTC. Translating gives CATSLRSGSSYNEQFF.

V and J are TRBV10-2 and TRBJ2-1; 10 bases are shared with TRBD2. The CDR3 loop spans 15 amino acids. Looked up from germline, CDR1 is WSHSY and CDR2 is SAAADI. V dropped 6 bases and J dropped 3; count of bases not matched to a gene: 5. DNA for the CDR3: TGCGCCAGCAGAGATTGGACTAGCGGCTACAATGAGCAGTTCTTC. It encodes CASRDWTSGYNEQFF.

The chain combines TRBV20-1 with TRBJ1-2; D is unresolved. This CDR3 spans 11 amino acids. V lost 7 bases to trimming and J lost 3 bases, with 9 bases between them. Germline V gene lookup returns CDR1 DFQATT and CDR2 SNEGSKA (reference sequence). CDR3 in amino acids: CSVDNHYGYTF. In DNA form, the CDR3 reads TGCAGTGTCGACAATCACTATGGCTACACCTTC.

The CDR3 nucleotides are TGTGCCAGCAGCCCCCAAAGCGGGAGTGGTGATACGCAGTATTTT. Its translation: CASSPQSGSGDTQYF. The V gene is TRBV3-1 (or the pseudogene TRBV3-2), the J gene TRBJ2-3, with 8 bases matching TRBD2. The CDR3 extends over 15 amino acids. Looked up from germline, CDR1 is LGHDT and CDR2 is YNNKEL (reference sequence). With V trimmed by 4 bases and J by 6 bases, 9 bases remained unmatched.

The chain employs TRBV28 and TRBJ2-7, with D unclear. The CDR3 has 14 residues. The germline V gene encodes CDR1 MDHEN and CDR2 SYDVKM. V lost 3 bases and J lost 2, with 11 bases in between. The CDR3 region has the DNA TGTGCCAGCAGTTTGGTATCGGCGGCCTACGAGCAGTACTTC. The encoded protein is CASSLVSAAYEQYF.

The chain joins TRBV5-1 to TRBJ1-6; tentative D call: TRBD1 (6 bases). CDR1 and CDR2 (germline): SGHRS, YFSETQ. This CDR3 has 16 amino acids. Trimming stripped 0 bases from V and 7 bases from J, with 14 bases between. The CDR3 protein is CASSLVAGEYNSPLHF. In DNA form, the CDR3 reads TGCGCCAGCAGCTTGGTAGCAGGGGAATACAATTCACCCCTCCACTTT.

The V and J genes are TRBV29-1 and TRBJ2-7; 7 nucleotides agree with TRBD1. The V gene end was trimmed by 7 bases and the J gene end by 10 bases; junction bases not matched to a gene: 13. This CDR3 has 12 amino acids. Per germline, CDR1 SQVTM and CDR2 ANQGSEA. DNA of the CDR3: TGCAGCGCCCGCCGGGACAGCAGAACCCAGTACTTC. Protein sequence: CSARRDSRTQYF.

This chain links TRBV29-1 with TRBJ2-3; 12 nucleotides match TRBD1. CDR1 and CDR2 from the germline V gene are SQVTM and ANQGSEA. V gave up 7 bases and J gave up 7 bases; unmatched junction bases: 6. The CDR3 extends over 13 amino acids. The CDR3 DNA reads TGCAGCGCTCCGGGACAGGGGGCATATACGCAGTATTTT. Encoded protein: CSAPGQGAYTQYF.

The V gene is TRBV7-2, the J gene TRBJ2-1; TRBD2 agrees at 8 bases. The CDR3 is 12 amino acids. Germline CDR1 and CDR2: SGHTA and FQGNSA. Trimming cost V 5 bases and J 10 bases; bases outside gene matches: 4. DNA for the CDR3: TGTGCCAGCAGCAAATGGACTAGCGAGCAGTTCTTC. Amino acid sequence: CASSKWTSEQFF.

The CDR3 reads CASSRTGYPPLHF. Here the CDR3 DNA reads TGCGCCAGCAGCCGTACAGGGTATCCACCCCTCCACTTT. This rearrangement joins TRBV4-1 to TRBJ1-6; possibly TRBD1 for D (6 bases). CDR1 and CDR2 from the germline V gene are MGHRA and YSYEKL. V lost 4 bases, J lost 11 bases, and 12 bases lay in between. The CDR3 extends over 13 amino acids.

This clone was recorded once. V and J are TRBV5-6 and TRBJ1-4; 8 bases line up with TRBD1. This CDR3 has 15 amino acids. Germline loops: CDR1 SGHDT, CDR2 YYEEEE. V lost 4 bases to trimming and J lost 7 bases; unmatched junction nucleotides: 9. The CDR3 loop is CASSQRQGFGEKLFF. The CDR3 nucleotides are TGTGCCAGCAGCCAGAGACAGGGGTTTGGTGAAAAACTGTTTTTT.